These T cell receptor beta chains were read from a single sample in a study of persistence of HIV-infected CD4 T cells. Antigen specificity for these receptors is unknown. TCRdb's copy holds only in-frame clones and misses some; the assay was immunoSEQ multiplex PCR. In the table there are about 64,000 clones, more than 70% of which are singletons. The material was CD4+ T cells sorted from PBMCs after approximately 19-hour stimulation, obtained from a patient who received antiretroviral therapy. The source is an adult man with HIV who was CMV-seropositive. Both conserved end residues are part of each CDR3. Each record gives: D gene, J gene, V gene, clone size, CDR3 protein, CDR3 DNA. A D gene is named only where the DNA matches it firmly. Clone size is stated in some rows and not others, as once, few, many or a class when expanded.

D: -
J: TRBJ1-4
V: TRBV4-1
size: -
CDR3: CASSPGRVPNEKLFF
DNA: TGCGCCAGCAGCCCTGGCAGGGTTCCTAATGAAAAACTGTTTTTT

D: -
J: TRBJ1-6
V: TRBV18
size: -
CDR3: CASSPGRLNSPLHF
DNA: TGTGCCAGCTCCCCCGGCCGCCTTAATTCACCCCTCCACTTT

D: -
J: TRBJ1-5
V: TRBV19
size: -
CDR3: CASAPRVFGYQPQHF
DNA: TGTGCCAGCGCCCCCCGGGTTTTCGGATATCAGCCCCAGCATTTT

D: -
J: TRBJ1-1
V: TRBV4-2
size: few
CDR3: CASSQEGGRIGTEAFF
DNA: TGTGCCAGCAGCCAAGAAGGGGGGAGGATTGGAACTGAAGCTTTCTTT

D: -
J: TRBJ2-3
V: TRBV28
size: -
CDR3: CASTSSGRTDTQYF
DNA: TGTGCCAGCACATCCAGTGGACGCACAGATACGCAGTATTTT

D: TRBD1
J: TRBJ1-3
V: TRBV7-9
size: -
CDR3: CASSPQGLRATIYF
DNA: TGTGCCAGCAGCCCACAGGGGCTGCGAGCTACCATATATTTT

D: -
J: TRBJ2-7
V: TRBV3-1/TRBV3-2
size: -
CDR3: CASGPAVSYEQYF
DNA: TGTGCCAGCGGGCCAGCGGTGTCCTACGAGCAGTACTTC

D: TRBD2
J: TRBJ2-1
V: TRBV5-4
size: -
CDR3: CASSATSGGDNEQFF
DNA: TGTGCCAGCAGCGCTACTAGCGGGGGGGACAATGAGCAGTTCTTC

D: -
J: TRBJ2-3
V: TRBV7-2
size: few
CDR3: CASSSYQNTDTQYF
DNA: TGTGCCAGCAGCTCTTATCAGAATACAGATACGCAGTATTTT

D: -
J: TRBJ1-1
V: TRBV5-4
size: -
CDR3: CASSLVRQNTEAFF
DNA: TGTGCCAGCAGCTTGGTTAGGCAGAACACTGAAGCTTTCTTT

D: TRBD2
J: TRBJ2-2
V: TRBV9
size: -
CDR3: CASTDPGGQTSNTGELFF
DNA: TGTGCCAGCACGGACCCGGGGGGGCAGACTTCGAACACCGGGGAGCTGTTTTTT

D: -
J: TRBJ1-4
V: TRBV28
size: once
CDR3: CASSPHGLNEKLFF
DNA: TGTGCCAGCAGTCCACACGGTCTTAATGAAAAACTGTTTTTT

D: -
J: TRBJ1-1
V: TRBV14
size: few
CDR3: CASSLTGGTEAFF
DNA: TGTGCCAGCAGCCTGACTGGAGGGACTGAAGCTTTCTTT

D: -
J: TRBJ1-6
V: TRBV19
size: -
CDR3: CASSMTPSGAPLHF
DNA: TGTGCCAGTAGTATGACGCCCTCCGGGGCACCCCTCCACTTT

D: -
J: TRBJ2-7
V: TRBV5-1
size: -
CDR3: CASTYEKGFNEQYF
DNA: TGCGCCAGCACCTATGAGAAGGGGTTTAACGAGCAGTACTTC

D: -
J: TRBJ2-5
V: TRBV19
size: -
CDR3: CASSIGKGSWGRETQYF
DNA: TGTGCCAGTAGTATAGGAAAAGGATCCTGGGGTCGGGAGACCCAGTACTTC

D: TRBD1
J: TRBJ1-4
V: TRBV5-1
size: -
CDR3: CASSGGQENEKLFF
DNA: TGCGCCAGCAGCGGGGGACAGGAAAATGAAAAACTGTTTTTT

D: -
J: TRBJ1-1
V: TRBV2
size: -
CDR3: CASSIQGETEAFF
DNA: TGTGCCAGCAGTATACAGGGAGAAACTGAAGCTTTCTTT

D: TRBD1
J: TRBJ2-5
V: TRBV5-1
size: -
CDR3: CASSSGQEQETQYF
DNA: TGCGCCAGCAGCTCCGGACAGGAACAAGAGACCCAGTACTTC

D: -
J: TRBJ2-2
V: TRBV9
size: few
CDR3: CASSVEPGTGELFF
DNA: TGTGCCAGCAGCGTAGAGCCGGGAACCGGGGAGCTGTTTTTT

D: -
J: TRBJ1-1
V: TRBV27
size: -
CDR3: CASKQTLNTEAFF
DNA: TGTGCCAGCAAACAGACCCTGAACACTGAAGCTTTCTTT

D: TRBD1
J: TRBJ2-7
V: TRBV6-6
size: medium-sized
CDR3: CASKGTGTYEQYF
DNA: TGTGCCAGCAAAGGGACAGGCACCTACGAGCAGTACTTC

D: TRBD1
J: TRBJ2-2
V: TRBV19
size: -
CDR3: CASSTGTGVAGELFF
DNA: TGTGCCAGTAGCACAGGGACAGGGGTTGCCGGGGAGCTGTTTTTT

D: -
J: TRBJ1-1
V: TRBV5-4
size: few
CDR3: CASSIGQKNTEAFF
DNA: TGTGCCAGCAGCATCGGACAGAAGAACACTGAAGCTTTCTTT

D: -
J: TRBJ1-2
V: TRBV20-1
size: -
CDR3: CSASGTYGYTF
DNA: TGCAGTGCTAGCGGGACTTATGGCTACACCTTC

D: -
J: TRBJ2-6
V: TRBV18
size: -
CDR3: CASSPRAGANVLTF
DNA: TGTGCCAGCTCACCTAGGGCGGGGGCCAACGTCCTGACTTTC

D: -
J: TRBJ1-1
V: TRBV18
size: -
CDR3: CASSPERNTEAFF
DNA: TGTGCCAGCTCACCAGAGAGGAACACTGAAGCTTTCTTT

D: -
J: TRBJ1-5
V: TRBV3-1/TRBV3-2
size: -
CDR3: CASSSLRSIGPQHF
DNA: TGTGCCAGCAGCTCGTTACGATCTATCGGCCCCCAGCATTTT

D: TRBD2
J: TRBJ2-3
V: TRBV5-1
size: -
CDR3: CASSLLGAGSTDTQYF
DNA: TGCGCCAGCAGCCTCCTGGGAGCGGGGAGCACAGATACGCAGTATTTT

D: -
J: TRBJ1-2
V: TRBV20-1
size: -
CDR3: CSVRHYGYTF
DNA: TGCAGTGTTCGCCACTATGGCTACACCTTC

D: TRBD2
J: TRBJ2-3
V: TRBV19
size: few
CDR3: CASSIKPLAGSTDTQYF
DNA: TGTGCCAGTAGTATAAAACCCCTAGCGGGGAGCACAGATACGCAGTATTTT

D: -
J: TRBJ1-6
V: TRBV5-1
size: -
CDR3: CASSNRVGDNSPLHF
DNA: TGCGCCAGCAGCAACCGGGTCGGAGATAATTCACCCCTCCACTTT

D: -
J: TRBJ2-6
V: TRBV5-1
size: -
CDR3: CASSLAGQVSSGANVLTF
DNA: TGCGCCAGCAGCTTGGCCGGCCAAGTTAGCTCTGGGGCCAACGTCCTGACTTTC

D: -
J: TRBJ1-1
V: TRBV13
size: -
CDR3: CASSSQRGRRNTEAFF
DNA: TGTGCCAGCAGCTCACAAAGGGGACGGCGGAACACTGAAGCTTTCTTT

D: -
J: TRBJ1-2
V: TRBV7-2
size: few
CDR3: CASSLAREASYGYTF
DNA: TGTGCCAGCAGCCTGGCGAGGGAGGCGTCCTATGGCTACACCTTC

D: -
J: TRBJ2-2
V: TRBV6-5
size: -
CDR3: CASSRQGETGELFF
DNA: TGTGCCAGCAGTCGCCAGGGCGAAACCGGGGAGCTGTTTTTT

D: TRBD1
J: TRBJ1-1
V: TRBV3-1/TRBV3-2
size: -
CDR3: CASSHRDREAFF
DNA: TGTGCCAGCAGCCACCGGGACAGGGAGGCTTTCTTT

D: -
J: TRBJ1-6
V: TRBV6-4
size: -
CDR3: CASSEQGPNSPLHF
DNA: TGTGCCAGCAGTGAGCAGGGCCCAAATTCACCCCTCCACTTT

D: -
J: TRBJ2-2
V: TRBV24-1
size: -
CDR3: CATSDPRQPTGELFF
DNA: TGTGCCACCAGTGATCCTCGACAGCCCACCGGGGAGCTGTTTTTT

D: TRBD1
J: TRBJ2-1
V: TRBV5-1
size: -
CDR3: CASSFGTGGADEQFF
DNA: TGCGCCAGCAGCTTCGGGACAGGGGGCGCGGATGAGCAGTTCTTC

D: -
J: TRBJ1-5
V: TRBV6-5
size: -
CDR3: CASSTKGLLGQPQHF
DNA: TGTGCCAGCAGCACAAAAGGACTGCTCGGGCAGCCCCAGCATTTT

D: -
J: TRBJ2-1
V: TRBV5-1
size: few
CDR3: CASSLGSYNEQFF
DNA: TGCGCCAGCAGCTTGGGGTCCTACAACGAGCAGTTCTTC

D: -
J: TRBJ2-1
V: TRBV3-1/TRBV3-2
size: -
CDR3: CASSRGRSDNEQFF
DNA: TGTGCCAGCAGCCGAGGCAGATCAGACAATGAGCAGTTCTTC

D: -
J: TRBJ1-2
V: TRBV28
size: -
CDR3: CASSGPVVEYGYTF
DNA: TGTGCCAGCAGCGGTCCGGTGGTGGAATATGGCTACACCTTC

D: -
J: TRBJ2-6
V: TRBV5-1
size: -
CDR3: CASSWTATGANVLTF
DNA: TGCGCCAGCAGCTGGACAGCGACCGGGGCCAACGTCCTGACTTTC

D: TRBD1
J: TRBJ2-7
V: TRBV19
size: few
CDR3: CASSISRVGGEEQYF
DNA: TGTGCCAGTAGTATATCTCGGGTAGGGGGCGAAGAGCAGTACTTC

D: TRBD1
J: TRBJ2-7
V: TRBV5-8
size: -
CDR3: CASSFGQGDEQYF
DNA: TGTGCCAGCAGTTTCGGACAGGGGGACGAGCAGTACTTC

D: -
J: TRBJ1-4
V: TRBV6-2/TRBV6-3
size: -
CDR3: CASSSLSATNEKLFF
DNA: TGTGCCAGCAGTTCCCTGTCTGCAACTAATGAAAAACTGTTTTTT

D: TRBD1
J: TRBJ1-1
V: TRBV27
size: few
CDR3: CASSLSDRVSTEAFF
DNA: TGTGCCAGCAGTTTATCGGACAGGGTAAGCACTGAAGCTTTCTTT

D: TRBD1
J: TRBJ2-1
V: TRBV19
size: -
CDR3: CASSPTGTGRNNEQFF
DNA: TGTGCCAGTAGTCCGACCGGGACAGGGAGAAACAATGAGCAGTTCTTC